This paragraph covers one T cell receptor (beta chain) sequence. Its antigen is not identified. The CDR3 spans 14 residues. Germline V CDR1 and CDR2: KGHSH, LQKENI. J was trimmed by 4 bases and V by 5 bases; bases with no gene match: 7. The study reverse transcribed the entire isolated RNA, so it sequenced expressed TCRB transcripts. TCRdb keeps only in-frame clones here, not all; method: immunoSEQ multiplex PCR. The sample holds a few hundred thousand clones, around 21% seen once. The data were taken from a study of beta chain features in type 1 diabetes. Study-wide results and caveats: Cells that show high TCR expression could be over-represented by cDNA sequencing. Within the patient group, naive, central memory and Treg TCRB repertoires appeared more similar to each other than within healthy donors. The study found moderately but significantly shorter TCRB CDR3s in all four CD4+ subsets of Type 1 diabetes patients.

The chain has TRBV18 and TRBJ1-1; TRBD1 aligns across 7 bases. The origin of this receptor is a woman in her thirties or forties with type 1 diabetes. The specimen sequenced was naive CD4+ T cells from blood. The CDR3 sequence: CASSGTAGLTEAFF. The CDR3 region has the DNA TGTGCCAGCTCAGGGACAGCTGGGCTCACTGAAGCTTTCTTT.